This TCR beta chain was captured in a study of PD-1 blockade in classical Hodgkin lymphoma. Measured with immunoSEQ multiplex PCR; TCRdb has only the in-frame clones, and not every one. The profile shows 20,000 to 25,000 clones, 60% to 85% of them singletons. V shed 11 bases and J 3 bases; nucleotides not matched to a gene: 7. Germline values: CDR1 MDHEN, CDR2 SYDVKM. The CDR3 contains 16 residues. There was relapse after autologous stem cell transplantation in every patient, and there was variation in brentuximab vedotin exposure. This chain connects TRBV28 to TRBJ2-1; TRBD2 agrees at 16 bases. Material: peripheral blood mononuclear cells (PBMCs), obtained before the second cycle of nivolumab. The TCR originated in a human donor with classical Hodgkin lymphoma. CDR3 nucleotides: TGTGCCTGCCGGGGACTAGCGGGAGGGAGCTACAATGAGCAGTTCTTC. Translating gives CACRGLAGGSYNEQFF.